The rows below give T cell receptor beta chains drawn from one sample of a study of glioma-infiltrating T cells. TCRdb independently ran MiXCR on the multiplex PCR reads; one entry per CDR3 protein. In the table there are roughly 120,000 distinct CDR3 sequences, 20% to 25% of which are singletons. What was sequenced was glioma tissue, nonneoplastic brain tissue, or PBMCs (not recorded which). The receptors here all came from a human donor with low-grade glioma or glioblastoma, undergoing nonglioma brain surgery, or in good health (not recorded which). CDR3s include the opening cysteine and the closing phenylalanine or tryptophan. Each record gives: D gene, CDR3 length, J gene, V gene, clone size, CDR3 protein, CDR3 DNA. A D gene is named only where the DNA matches it firmly. Clone size is given for some rows only: seen once, a few or many times, or a class if the clone is expanded.

NA,12,TRBJ1-2,TRBV7-2,many,CASSFPGVGYTF,TGTGCCAGCAGCTTTCCAGGGGTGGGCTACACCTTC
TRBD1,15,TRBJ1-2,TRBV6-1,many,CASSPPDRALRGYTF,TGTGCCAGCAGTCCCCCCGACAGGGCCCTTCGTGGCTACACCTTC
TRBD1,13,TRBJ1-2,TRBV7-2,many,CASSRDREYGYTF,TGTGCCAGCAGCCGGGACAGGGAGTATGGCTACACCTTC
NA,14,TRBJ2-2,TRBV6-6,NA,CASRAPRGAGELFF,TGTGCCAGCAGAGCACCAAGGGGCGCCGGGGAGCTGTTTTTT
TRBD2,16,TRBJ2-5,TRBV4-1,many,CASSQEKAGLQETQYF,TGCGCCAGCAGCCAAGAAAAAGCGGGGTTACAAGAGACCCAGTACTTC
NA,10,TRBJ1-2,TRBV29-1,few,CSVKEDGYTF,TGCAGCGTTAAAGAGGACGGCTACACCTTC
NA,13,TRBJ2-7,TRBV28,many,CASSPSLSYEQYF,TGTGCCAGCAGTCCTAGTCTCTCCTACGAGCAGTACTTC
NA,14,TRBJ1-2,TRBV3-1,NA,CASSQESAGHGYTF,TGTGCCAGCAGCCAAGAGAGTGCAGGGCATGGCTACACCTTC
NA,14,TRBJ2-5,TRBV27,many,CASRPFDGQETQYF,TGTGCCAGCAGGCCCTTTGATGGACAAGAGACCCAGTACTTC
TRBD1,12,TRBJ1-1,TRBV6-1,many,CASSLRGTEAFF,TGTGCCAGCAGCCTCAGGGGGACTGAAGCTTTCTTT
NA,13,TRBJ1-5,TRBV19,many,CASSYDSQQPQHF,TGTGCCAGTAGCTACGACAGTCAGCAGCCCCAGCATTTT
TRBD2,16,TRBJ2-1,TRBV18,NA,CASSPPGGMAYNEQFF,TGTGCCAGCTCACCACCGGGAGGGATGGCCTACAATGAGCAGTTCTTC
NA,14,TRBJ2-7,TRBV5-1,few,CASSLATENNEQYF,TGCGCCAGCAGCTTGGCTACAGAAAACAACGAGCAGTACTTC
NA,13,TRBJ1-1,TRBV4-3,many,CASSQGVRQAAFF,TGCGCCAGCAGCCAAGGGGTGCGCCAGGCCGCTTTCTTT
TRBD2,18,TRBJ2-1,TRBV6-2/TRBV6-3,many,CASRGPGTSGPSYNEQFF,TGTGCCAGCAGAGGACCCGGGACTAGCGGCCCATCCTACAATGAGCAGTTCTTC
NA,12,TRBJ2-7,TRBV11-2,many,CASSYGRLEQYF,TGTGCCAGCAGCTACGGACGGCTCGAGCAGTACTTC
NA,16,TRBJ1-3,TRBV12-3/TRBV12-4,few,CASSPSRGVSGNTIYF,TGTGCCAGCAGCCCTTCAAGGGGGGTCTCTGGAAACACCATATATTTT
NA,12,TRBJ1-2,TRBV11-2,NA,CASSQGIYGYTF,TGTGCCAGCAGCCAGGGGATATACGGCTACACCTTC
TRBD1,16,TRBJ1-5,TRBV10-3,NA,CAISGSTGGSNQPQHF,TGTGCCATCAGTGGCTCAACAGGGGGTAGCAATCAGCCCCAGCATTTT
NA,15,TRBJ1-4,TRBV27,many,CASSLKLPTNEKLFF,TGTGCCAGCAGTTTAAAGCTCCCCACTAATGAAAAACTGTTTTTT
TRBD2,14,TRBJ2-3,TRBV20-1,many,CSAKLAGATDTQYF,TGCAGTGCTAAACTAGCGGGGGCCACAGATACGCAGTATTTT
NA,16,TRBJ2-3,TRBV7-2,many,CASSLGRGGRTDTQYF,TGTGCCAGCAGCTTAGGGCGTGGAGGTCGCACAGATACGCAGTATTTT
NA,15,TRBJ2-7,TRBV11-2,NA,CASSLDLPTYYEQYF,TGTGCCAGCAGCTTAGATCTACCGACGTACTACGAGCAGTACTTC
NA,15,TRBJ2-7,TRBV5-4,NA,CASSLGGIESCEQYF,TGTGCCAGCAGCTTGGGTGGGATCGAATCCTGCGAGCAGTACTTC
TRBD1,15,TRBJ1-5,TRBV4-1,NA,CASRQDWQGDRPQHF,TGCGCCAGCAGGCAAGATTGGCAGGGGGATCGGCCCCAGCATTTT
NA,14,TRBJ2-3,TRBV12-3/TRBV12-4,NA,CASSLRASTDTQYF,TGTGCCAGCAGTTTGAGGGCGAGCACAGATACGCAGTATTTT
NA,15,TRBJ1-5,TRBV20-1,NA,CRARGPASRPPPPPF,TGCCGTGCTCGCGGCCCCGCTTCTCGCCCTCCGCCCCCGCCTTTT
TRBD1,16,TRBJ2-2,TRBV24-1,NA,CATSDAGQGSTGELFF,TGTGCCACCAGTGACGCGGGACAGGGTTCCACCGGGGAGCTGTTTTTT
NA,14,TRBJ1-1,TRBV15,many,CATSTGLRNTEAFF,TGTGCCACCAGCACCGGCCTTAGGAACACTGAAGCTTTCTTT
NA,13,TRBJ1-1,TRBV4-1,many,CASSHNMNTEAFF,TGCGCCAGCAGCCATAACATGAACACTGAAGCTTTCTTT
TRBD2,15,TRBJ2-3,TRBV29-1,NA,CSVTYLSGSTDTQYF,TGCAGCGTGACCTATCTTAGCGGGAGCACAGATACGCAGTATTTT
NA,15,TRBJ2-3,TRBV5-4,NA,CASSSGASATDTQYF,TGTGCCAGCAGCTCGGGGGCTAGCGCGACAGATACGCAGTATTTT
NA,12,TRBJ2-7,TRBV29-1,many,CSVAAGSYEQYF,TGCAGCGTGGCCGCCGGGAGCTACGAGCAGTACTTC
NA,14,TRBJ1-1,TRBV7-2,many,CASSLWGMNTEAFF,TGTGCCAGCAGCTTATGGGGCATGAACACTGAAGCTTTCTTT
NA,15,TRBJ2-7,TRBV20-1,many,CSAPLKSGLLTEQYF,TGCAGTGCCCCGCTAAAGTCCGGACTGCTAACCGAGCAGTACTTC
TRBD2,15,TRBJ2-7,TRBV10-2,few,CASSSGTSAAYEQYF,TGCGCCAGCAGTTCCGGGACTAGCGCCGCCTACGAGCAGTACTTC
NA,11,TRBJ2-1,TRBV6-1,many,CASSSSASQFF,TGTGCCAGCAGCTCATCGGCCTCCCAGTTCTTC
NA,14,TRBJ2-1,TRBV5-1,NA,CASSFQGGDNEQLF,TGCGCCAGCAGTTTTCAAGGGGGAGACAATGAGCAGCTCTTC
NA,12,TRBJ1-2,TRBV10-3,NA,CAISAQGYGYTF,TGTGCCATCAGTGCACAGGGATATGGCTACACCTTC
NA,15,TRBJ2-1,TRBV6-1,many,CASSSSGGRRTEQFF,TGTGCCAGCAGTTCTTCCGGCGGTCGGCGGACTGAGCAGTTCTTC